This record concerns one TCR beta chain sequence. CDR3 length equals 15 residues. Trimming shortened V by 2 bases and J by 9 bases, and 18 bases separated the two germline ends. Per the germline V gene, CDR1 is SGHKS and CDR2 is YYEKEE (reference sequence). Then a second PCR, running roughly 6 to 12 cycles, was carried out with a sample-barcoded 5' primer and a J-beta primer mix. TCRdb recomputed calls from the 5' RACE reads with MiXCR, one row per CDR3 protein. The sample carries over 1,500,000 distinct CDR3 sequences, just under 50% recorded once. The data were obtained in a study of blood T cells in healthy people across ages.

The chain couples TRBV5-5 to TRBJ2-1; either TRBD1 or TRBD2 may fit D (5 bases each). This clonotype was obtained from a woman in her 40s in good health. Sequencing was performed on blood. CDR3 nucleotides: TGTGCCAGCAGCTTCCGGGACGTGATTAGCTCTGAGCAGTTCTTC. Translation: CASSFRDVISSEQFF.